Listed below are T cell receptor beta chains from one sample, sequenced in a study of blood T cell repertoires in COVID-19. Measured with immunoSEQ multiplex PCR; TCRdb has only the in-frame clones, and not every one. Here the sample spans some 130,000 clones, 77% being singletons. Sample: peripheral blood. Receptor source: a man at least 80 years old with acute or convalescent COVID-19. Each CDR3 is given with its conserved first and last residue. Fields, in order: D gene, clone size, V gene, J gene, CDR3 protein, CDR3 DNA. The D gene is left open where the match is weak. A row's size may be missing; if present it is once, few, many or a size class.

NA	NA	TRBV30	TRBJ1-1	CAWSAESEAFF	TGTGCCTGGAGTGCGGAGAGTGAAGCTTTCTTT
TRBD1	NA	TRBV19	TRBJ1-1	CASQDRALMGNTEAFF	TGTGCCAGTCAAGACAGGGCTCTAATGGGGAACACTGAAGCTTTCTTT
TRBD1	many	TRBV6-5	TRBJ1-3	CASRATGGSGNTIYF	TGTGCCAGCAGGGCGACAGGGGGCTCTGGAAACACCATATATTTT
TRBD1	NA	TRBV3-1/TRBV3-2	TRBJ1-1	CASSQDWTGNTEAFF	TGTGCCAGCAGCCAAGATTGGACAGGGAACACTGAAGCTTTCTTT
NA	NA	TRBV2	TRBJ1-3	CASGRGTANTIYF	TGTGCCAGCGGGAGGGGGACCGCAAACACCATATATTTT
TRBD1	NA	TRBV6-5	TRBJ1-5	CALPDRGDQPQHF	TGTGCCTTACCTGACAGGGGAGATCAGCCCCAGCATTTT
TRBD1	NA	TRBV3-1/TRBV3-2	TRBJ1-2	CASSQPDRVANYGYTF	TGTGCCAGCAGCCAGCCTGACAGGGTAGCTAACTATGGCTACACCTTC
NA	NA	TRBV5-4	TRBJ1-3	CASSQGRTSSGNTIYF	TGTGCCAGCAGCCAGGGGCGGACGTCCTCTGGAAACACCATATATTTT
NA	NA	TRBV5-6	TRBJ1-5	CASRDSFVRVYSNQPQHF	TGTGCCAGCAGGGACAGCTTTGTTAGGGTTTATAGCAATCAGCCCCAGCATTTT
NA	NA	TRBV27	TRBJ1-6	CASREESSYNSPLHF	TGTGCCAGTAGAGAGGAGAGCTCCTATAATTCACCCCTCCACTTT
TRBD1	NA	TRBV5-1	TRBJ2-3	CASSFGQGRADTQYF	TGCGCCAGCAGCTTCGGACAGGGGAGGGCAGATACGCAGTATTTT
NA	once	TRBV12-5	TRBJ1-2	CASGLGQSYGYTF	TGTGCTAGTGGTTTGGGGCAGTCCTATGGCTACACCTTC
TRBD2	NA	TRBV11-2	TRBJ2-5	CASSLGRGGRETQYF	TGTGCCAGCAGCTTAGGGCGGGGGGGCCGAGAGACCCAGTACTTC
TRBD1	NA	TRBV11-2	TRBJ2-7	CASSSNRGRRYEQYF	TGTGCCAGCAGCTCAAACAGGGGGCGCAGATACGAGCAGTACTTC
NA	NA	TRBV30	TRBJ1-5	CAWSTGGLPQHF	TGTGCCTGGAGTACCGGGGGTCTTCCCCAGCATTTT
TRBD2	NA	TRBV9	TRBJ2-5	CASSVVASGGPEGETQYF	TGTGCCAGCAGCGTAGTTGCTAGCGGGGGCCCGGAGGGGGAGACCCAGTACTTC
TRBD1	once	TRBV7-9	TRBJ1-4	CASSYGQGEKLFF	TGTGCCAGCAGTTACGGACAGGGTGAAAAACTGTTTTTT
TRBD1	NA	TRBV4-3	TRBJ2-1	CASSQGPGGFEQFF	TGCGCCAGCAGCCAAGGTCCAGGGGGCTTTGAGCAGTTCTTC
NA	few	TRBV14	TRBJ1-6	CASSQGPGEGYSPLHF	TGTGCCAGCAGCCAAGGCCCGGGGGAAGGATATTCACCCCTCCACTTT
NA	NA	TRBV19	TRBJ2-5	CASSIDPARPTQYF	TGTGCCAGTAGTATCGATCCTGCTAGACCGACCCAGTACTTC
TRBD1	NA	TRBV6-6	TRBJ1-2	CASTTGGAYGYTF	TGTGCCAGCACCACAGGGGGCGCCTATGGCTACACCTTC
TRBD2	NA	TRBV3-1/TRBV3-2	TRBJ2-1	CASSLAGLVYNEQFF	TGTGCCAGCAGTCTTGCCGGACTAGTTTACAATGAGCAGTTCTTC
NA	NA	TRBV4-1	TRBJ1-1	CASSQDGADRAFF	TGCGCCAGCAGCCAAGATGGGGCAGACCGGGCTTTCTTT
NA	once	TRBV6-5	TRBJ1-6	CASRPTGSGSPLHF	TGTGCCAGCAGACCCACAGGGTCGGGTTCACCCCTCCACTTT
TRBD2	NA	TRBV5-1	TRBJ2-5	CASSLSPSGSAPGGTQYF	TGCGCCAGCAGCTTGTCCCCTAGCGGGAGCGCACCGGGTGGGACCCAGTACTTC
TRBD1	NA	TRBV3-1/TRBV3-2	TRBJ2-7	CASSQEWGTVASYEQYF	TGTGCCAGCAGCCAAGAGTGGGGGACAGTAGCTTCCTACGAGCAGTACTTC
NA	many	TRBV6-2/TRBV6-3	TRBJ1-1	CASSYLLGGADDTEAFF	TGTGCCAGCAGTTACCTCCTAGGGGGGGCCGATGACACTGAAGCTTTCTTT
TRBD2	few	TRBV12-5	TRBJ2-1	CASGLGLGLAGGNEQFF	TGTGCTAGTGGTTTGGGGCTCGGACTAGCGGGGGGGAATGAGCAGTTCTTC
TRBD2	NA	TRBV4-1	TRBJ2-3	CASSLQTGGTDTQYF	TGCGCCAGCAGCCTCCAGACGGGGGGGACAGATACGCAGTATTTT
TRBD2	once	TRBV2	TRBJ2-2	CASTGGVNTGELFF	TGTGCCAGTACGGGGGGGGTCAACACCGGGGAGCTGTTTTTT
NA	NA	TRBV7-2	TRBJ2-7	CASSSFYEQYF	TGTGCCAGCAGCTCATTTTACGAGCAGTACTTC
NA	NA	TRBV2	TRBJ2-3	CASRKDTYLSTDTQYF	TGTGCCAGCAGAAAGGACACCTATCTCAGCACAGATACGCAGTATTTT
TRBD1	NA	TRBV28	TRBJ2-7	CASTRAGGYEQYF	TGTGCCAGCACCCGGGCAGGGGGCTATGAGCAGTACTTC
NA	NA	TRBV10-3	TRBJ2-6	CAISESSVAGANVLTF	TGTGCCATCAGTGAGTCGTCAGTGGCTGGGGCCAACGTCCTGACTTTC
TRBD1	many	TRBV11-2	TRBJ2-2	CASSFPGQGARSTGELFF	TGTGCCAGCAGCTTCCCGGGACAGGGGGCTCGATCGACCGGGGAGCTGTTTTTT
TRBD2	few	TRBV5-1	TRBJ2-1	CASRPGLAGAYNEQFF	TGCGCCAGCAGACCGGGACTAGCGGGGGCTTACAATGAGCAGTTCTTC
TRBD1	few	TRBV2	TRBJ1-6	CASSPDRGYNSPLHF	TGTGCCAGCAGTCCCGACAGGGGATATAATTCACCCCTCCACTTT
TRBD1	NA	TRBV5-6	TRBJ1-1	CASSLRGRATEAFF	TGTGCCAGCAGCTTAAGGGGGCGGGCCACTGAAGCTTTCTTT
NA	NA	TRBV19	TRBJ2-7	CASSINSGYEQYF	TGTGCCAGTAGTATAAATTCCGGCTACGAGCAGTACTTC
NA	NA	TRBV12-5	TRBJ1-3	CASGAGQGAAGNTIYF	TGTGCTAGTGGTGCTGGACAAGGGGCAGCTGGAAACACCATATATTTT
NA	few	TRBV10-3	TRBJ2-7	CAISESVGVSYEQYF	TGTGCCATCAGTGAGTCTGTGGGAGTCTCCTACGAGCAGTACTTC
TRBD1	NA	TRBV5-1	TRBJ1-2	CASSPRDRPFGYTF	TGCGCCAGCAGCCCTCGGGACAGGCCTTTTGGCTACACCTTC
NA	NA	TRBV5-1	TRBJ2-1	CASTLDYNEQFF	TGCGCCAGCACCCTAGACTACAATGAGCAGTTCTTC
NA	NA	TRBV5-1	TRBJ1-2	CASSLADYYGYTF	TGCGCCAGCAGCTTGGCAGATTACTATGGCTACACCTTC
NA	few	TRBV6-6	TRBJ1-4	CASSQQGRLNEKLFF	TGTGCCAGCAGTCAACAGGGACGGCTTAATGAAAAACTGTTTTTT
TRBD1	once	TRBV5-1	TRBJ2-1	CASSLRQGARNEQFF	TGCGCCAGCAGCTTGAGACAGGGGGCCAGGAATGAGCAGTTCTTC
TRBD1	NA	TRBV18	TRBJ2-1	CASSLQGANYNEQFF	TGTGCCAGCTCGCTACAGGGGGCCAACTACAATGAGCAGTTCTTC
NA	NA	TRBV7-7	TRBJ2-5	CASSPGASLQETQYF	TGTGCTAGCAGCCCAGGGGCGAGCTTACAAGAGACCCAGTACTTC
NA	NA	TRBV28	TRBJ1-2	CATIRHDPNYGYTF	TGTGCCACCATACGACATGATCCTAACTATGGCTACACCTTC
NA	NA	TRBV30	TRBJ1-5	CAWSRSQGQPQHF	TGTGCCTGGAGTAGGTCGCAGGGTCAGCCCCAGCATTTT
NA	NA	TRBV7-3	TRBJ2-2	CASSASRGGELFF	TGTGCCAGCAGCGCCTCAAGGGGCGGGGAGCTGTTTTTT
NA	once	TRBV28	TRBJ2-7	CASSLTGLYYEQYF	TGTGCCAGCAGTTTAACAGGCCTTTACTACGAGCAGTACTTC
NA	few	TRBV2	TRBJ1-6	CASSRAGVYNSPLHF	TGTGCCAGCAGTCGGGCAGGGGTTTATAATTCACCCCTCCACTTT
NA	NA	TRBV6-1	TRBJ1-1	CASSERQRGAFF	TGTGCCAGCAGTGAAAGACAGAGAGGAGCTTTCTTT
NA	NA	TRBV6-5	TRBJ2-3	CASRQATQYF	TGTGCCAGCCGACAGGCTACGCAGTATTTT